This record concerns one TCR beta chain sequence. Sequenced by immunoSEQ multiplex PCR; TCRdb stores in-frame clones only, minus some. Of tens of thousands of clones listed, roughly 91% are singletons. V was clipped by 3 bases and J by 4 bases; unmatched bases: 10. The germline V gene has CDR1 SGHTA and CDR2 FQGNSA. There are 17 residues in the CDR3. The data were obtained in a study of T cell changes during pregnancy in multiple sclerosis. The receptor's source is a female donor in good health, enrolled as a control in a pregnancy study. The sample in question was CD4+ T cells from peripheral blood mononuclear cells, obtained after pregnancy. The chain links TRBV7-2 to TRBJ1-5; 9 bases map to TRBD1. In DNA form, the CDR3 reads TGTGCCAGCAGCTTCCCGACAGGGGGATGGAGTAATCAGCCCCAGCATTTT. It specifies CASSFPTGGWSNQPQHF.